This TCR beta chain was sequenced during a study of liver allograft versus peripheral blood T cells. Study summary: The study compared liver allograft T cell receptor repertoires against peripheral blood repertoires of liver transplant recipients.

TCRdb used MiXCR to reprocess the reads, holding one entry per CDR3 protein. This sample carries about 14,000 distinct CDR3 sequences, about 20% of them seen once, and the ten largest clones take less than 6%. Germline V gene data show CDR1 as LNHDA and CDR2 as SQIVND (reference sequence). Deletions cut 2 bases from V and 2 bases from J, with 3 bases between. The CDR3 has 12 residues. This clonotype occurred many times. This rearrangement joins TRBV19 to TRBJ1-1; D is unclear. The source of this sequence is a human patient who had a liver transplant. Some of the T cells may derive from the graft donor. CDR3: CASSIYNTEAFF. In DNA, the CDR3 is TGTGCCAGTAGTATATATAACACTGAAGCTTTCTTT.